This is a list of T cell receptor beta chains from one sample in a study of regulatory T cells in long-lasting Graves disease. In TCRdb, the multiplex PCR reads were re-called with MiXCR into one record per CDR3 protein. The sample includes about 220,000 distinct CDR3 sequences, roughly a fifth seen only once; the top ten take 12%. This sample was also put to use in a study of T cells in Graves' hyperthyroidism and ophthalmopathy.

The sequencing used peripheral blood mononuclear cells (PBMCs), collected at new diagnosis, from a patient treated with antithyroid drugs. The receptors come from a woman under 40 with Graves disease. CDR3s leave out the opening cysteine and the closing phenylalanine or tryptophan. The D gene is left open where the match is weak.

D gene | J gene | V gene | CDR3 protein
TRBD1 | TRBJ2-7 | TRBV12-5 | ASGLVLGQGINEQY
NA | TRBJ2-7 | TRBV7-3 | ASSLFSSYEQY
TRBD1 | TRBJ1-5 | TRBV20-1 | SAKQGARSNQPQH
NA | TRBJ1-1 | TRBV29-1 | SVELPWGTEAF
TRBD2 | TRBJ2-1 | TRBV6-1 | ASNSIGTTNEQF
NA | TRBJ2-5 | TRBV5-5 | ASSLGQRGGTQY
NA | TRBJ1-5 | TRBV9 | ASSRDEGQNNQPQH
NA | TRBJ1-1 | TRBV13 | ASSPWPGGQGTEAF
TRBD1 | TRBJ1-3 | TRBV27 | ASSLGQGAGNTIY
NA | TRBJ1-4 | TRBV25-1 | ASSNSEKLF